The clone carrying this TCR beta chain was found many times. Its cognate antigen is unknown. Single cDNA molecules in the library carried unique molecular identifiers attached during preparation. TCRdb passed the reads through MiXCR, listing each CDR3 protein once. Here the sample spans around 120,000 distinct CDR3 sequences, less than 10% being singletons. RNA extraction used unfractionated whole blood as the source of total RNA. The germline CDR1 and CDR2 sequences are ENHRY and SYGVKD. The CDR3 totals 13 residues. The ends were cut back, 6 bases at V and 5 bases at J, with 13 bases in the middle. The data originate from a study of human T cells and chemical hapten exposure. Looking at the study overall: Per-sample TCR yield variability stemmed mainly from small pooled library volume differences.

Whole-study findings and limits: DPC sensitization did not alter TCRs above 1 in 1000 frequency.

The chain links TRBV10-3 to TRBJ1-1, with D unresolved. The source of this sequence is a human donor in good health. Some clones in this sample may be carry-over from other donors' samples. The sequencing input was whole blood. The CDR3 DNA reads as TGTGCCATCAGACGGTCCGGCAGGACTGAAGCTTTCTTT. This sequence encodes CAIRRSGRTEAFF.